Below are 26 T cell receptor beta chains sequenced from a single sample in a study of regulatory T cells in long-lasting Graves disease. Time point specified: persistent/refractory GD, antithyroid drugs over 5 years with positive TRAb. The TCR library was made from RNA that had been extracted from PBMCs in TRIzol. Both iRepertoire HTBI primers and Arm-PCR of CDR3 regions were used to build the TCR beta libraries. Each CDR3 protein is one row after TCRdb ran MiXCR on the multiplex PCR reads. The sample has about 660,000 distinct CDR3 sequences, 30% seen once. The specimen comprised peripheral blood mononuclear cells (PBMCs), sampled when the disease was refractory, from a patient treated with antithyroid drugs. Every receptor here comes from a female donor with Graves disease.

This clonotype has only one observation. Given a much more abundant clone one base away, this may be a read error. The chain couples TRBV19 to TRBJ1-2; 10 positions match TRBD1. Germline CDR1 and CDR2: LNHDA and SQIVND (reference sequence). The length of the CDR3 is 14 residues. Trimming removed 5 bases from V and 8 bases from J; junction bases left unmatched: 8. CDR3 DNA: TGTGCCAGTAGTGCTTGGGACAGGGGCCTCGGCTACACCTTC. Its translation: CASSAWDRGLGYTF.

Here the CDR3 DNA reads TGTGCCAGCAGCTCGACCGTGAGAGGTCAGCCCCAGCATTTT. Its protein is CASSSTVRGQPQHF. J is TRBJ1-5 and V is TRBV12-3 or TRBV12-4; D is ambiguous. This CDR3 contains 14 residues. The V end was cut by 6 bases, the J end by 6 bases, with 15 bases between.

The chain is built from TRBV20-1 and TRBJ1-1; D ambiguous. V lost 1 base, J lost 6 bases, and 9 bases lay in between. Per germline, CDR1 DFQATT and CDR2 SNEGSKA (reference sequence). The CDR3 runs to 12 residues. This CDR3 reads CSARVQPSEAFF. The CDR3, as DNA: TGCAGTGCTAGAGTTCAGCCCTCTGAAGCTTTCTTT.

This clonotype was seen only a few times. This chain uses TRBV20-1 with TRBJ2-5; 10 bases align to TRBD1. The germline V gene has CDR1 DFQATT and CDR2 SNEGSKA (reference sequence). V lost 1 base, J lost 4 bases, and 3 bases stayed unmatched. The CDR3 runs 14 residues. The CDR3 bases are TGCAGTGCTAGAGGGACAGGGGGTGGAGAGACCCAGTACTTC. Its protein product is CSARGTGGGETQYF.

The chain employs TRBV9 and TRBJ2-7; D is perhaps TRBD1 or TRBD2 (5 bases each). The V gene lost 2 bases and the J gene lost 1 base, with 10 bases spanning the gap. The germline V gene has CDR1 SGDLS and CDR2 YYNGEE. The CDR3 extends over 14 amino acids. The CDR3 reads CASSVRDGSYEQYF. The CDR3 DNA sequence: TGTGCCAGCAGCGTCCGGGACGGATCCTACGAGCAGTACTTC.

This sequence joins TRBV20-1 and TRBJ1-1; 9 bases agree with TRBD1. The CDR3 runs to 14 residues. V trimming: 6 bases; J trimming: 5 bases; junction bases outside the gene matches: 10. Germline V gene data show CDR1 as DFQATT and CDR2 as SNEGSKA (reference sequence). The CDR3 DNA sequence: TGCAGTGCGGGGGGACAGGGACAGCAAACTGAAGCTTTCTTT. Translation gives CSAGGQGQQTEAFF.

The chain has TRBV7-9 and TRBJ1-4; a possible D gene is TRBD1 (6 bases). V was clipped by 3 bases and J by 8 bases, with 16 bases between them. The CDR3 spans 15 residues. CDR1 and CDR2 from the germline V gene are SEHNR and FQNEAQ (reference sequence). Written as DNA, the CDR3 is TGTGCCAGCAGCTTCTCAACAGGGATGTGGGAAAAACTGTTTTTT. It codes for CASSFSTGMWEKLFF.

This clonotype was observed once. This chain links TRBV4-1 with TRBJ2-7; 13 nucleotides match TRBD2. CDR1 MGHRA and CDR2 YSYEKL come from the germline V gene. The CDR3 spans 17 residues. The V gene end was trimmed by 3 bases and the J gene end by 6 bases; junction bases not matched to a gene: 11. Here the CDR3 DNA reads TGCGCCAGCAGCCATTCCAAGGGACTAGCGGGAAGCGGCGAGCAGTACTTC. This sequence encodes CASSHSKGLAGSGEQYF.

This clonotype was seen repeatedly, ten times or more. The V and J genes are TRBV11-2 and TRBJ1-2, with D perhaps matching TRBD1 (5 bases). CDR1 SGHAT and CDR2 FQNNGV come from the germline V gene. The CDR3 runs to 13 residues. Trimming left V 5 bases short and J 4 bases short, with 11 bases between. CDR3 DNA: TGTGCCAGCAGCCAAGACAGAATCTATGGCTACACCTTC. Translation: CASSQDRIYGYTF.

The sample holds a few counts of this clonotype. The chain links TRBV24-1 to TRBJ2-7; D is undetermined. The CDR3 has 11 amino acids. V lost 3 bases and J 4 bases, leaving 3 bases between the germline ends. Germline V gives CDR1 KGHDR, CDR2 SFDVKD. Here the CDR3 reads CATSDGYEQYF. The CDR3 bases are TGTGCCACCAGTGATGGTTACGAGCAGTACTTC.

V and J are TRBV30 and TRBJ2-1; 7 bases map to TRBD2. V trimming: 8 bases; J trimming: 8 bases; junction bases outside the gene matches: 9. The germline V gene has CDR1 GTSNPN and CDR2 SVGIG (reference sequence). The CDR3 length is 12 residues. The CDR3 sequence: CAHTSVADEQFF. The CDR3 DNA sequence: TGTGCCCATACTAGCGTGGCGGATGAGCAGTTCTTC.

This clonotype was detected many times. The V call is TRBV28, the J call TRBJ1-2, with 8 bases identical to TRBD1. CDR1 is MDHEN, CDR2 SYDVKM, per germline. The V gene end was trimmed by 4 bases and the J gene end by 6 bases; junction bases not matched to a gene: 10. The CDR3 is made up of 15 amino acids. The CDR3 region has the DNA TGTGCCAGCAGTTCCCACCACTCAGGGGGCAATGGCTACACCTTC. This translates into CASSSHHSGGNGYTF.

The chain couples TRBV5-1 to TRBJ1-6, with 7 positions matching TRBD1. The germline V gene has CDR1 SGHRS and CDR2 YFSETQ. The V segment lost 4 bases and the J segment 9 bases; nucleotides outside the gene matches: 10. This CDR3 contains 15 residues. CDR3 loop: CASSLTGAKSSPLHF. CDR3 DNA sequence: TGCGCCAGCAGCCTAACAGGGGCCAAGAGTTCACCCCTCCACTTT. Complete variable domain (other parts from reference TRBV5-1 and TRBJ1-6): KAGVTQTPRYLIKTRGQQVTLSCSPISGHRSVSWYQQTPGQGLQFLFEYFSETQRNKGNFPGRFSGRQFSNSRSEMNVSTLELGDSALYLCASSLTGAKSSPLHFGNGTRLTVT.

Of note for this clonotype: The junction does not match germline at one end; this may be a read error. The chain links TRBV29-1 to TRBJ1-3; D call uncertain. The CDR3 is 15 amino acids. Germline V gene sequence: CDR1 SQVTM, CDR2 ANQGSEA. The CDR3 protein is CSAETLSGSGNTIYF. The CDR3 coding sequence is TGCAGCGCTGAAACGTTGTCAGGCTCTGGAAACACCATATATTTT.

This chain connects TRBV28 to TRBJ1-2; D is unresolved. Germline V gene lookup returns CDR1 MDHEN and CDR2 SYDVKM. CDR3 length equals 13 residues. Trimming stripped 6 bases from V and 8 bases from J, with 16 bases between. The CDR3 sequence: CASSQSPGGGYTF. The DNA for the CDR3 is TGTGCCAGCAGCCAGTCTCCGGGCGGGGGCTACACCTTC.

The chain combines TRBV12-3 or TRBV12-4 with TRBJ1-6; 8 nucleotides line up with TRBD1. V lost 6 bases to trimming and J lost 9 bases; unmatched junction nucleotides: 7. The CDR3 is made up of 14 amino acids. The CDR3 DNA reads TGTGCCAGCAGCCGGGGACAGGAAAGTTCACCCCTCCACTTT. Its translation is CASSRGQESSPLHF.

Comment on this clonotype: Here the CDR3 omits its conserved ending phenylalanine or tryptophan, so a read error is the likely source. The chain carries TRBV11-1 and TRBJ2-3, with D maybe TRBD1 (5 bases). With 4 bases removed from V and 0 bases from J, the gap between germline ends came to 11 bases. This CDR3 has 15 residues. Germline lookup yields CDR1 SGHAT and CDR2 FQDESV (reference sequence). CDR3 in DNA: TGTGCCAGCAGCTCAAGACAGCCTAGCACAGATACGCAGTATTCT. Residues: CASSSRQPSTDTQYS.

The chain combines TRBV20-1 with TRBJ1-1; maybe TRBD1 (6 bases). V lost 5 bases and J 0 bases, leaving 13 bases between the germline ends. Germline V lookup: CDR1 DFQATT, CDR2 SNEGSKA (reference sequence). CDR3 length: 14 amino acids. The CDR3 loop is CSARRTVMNTEAFF. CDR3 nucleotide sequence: TGCAGTGCTCGACGGACAGTCATGAACACTGAAGCTTTCTTT.

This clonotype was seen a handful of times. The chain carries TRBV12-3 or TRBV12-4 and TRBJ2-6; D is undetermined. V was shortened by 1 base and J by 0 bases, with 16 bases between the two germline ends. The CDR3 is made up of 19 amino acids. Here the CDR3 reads CASSLGPGRTSSGANVLTF. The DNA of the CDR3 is TGTGCCAGCAGTTTAGGCCCGGGCCGGACCAGCTCTGGGGCCAACGTCCTGACTTTC.

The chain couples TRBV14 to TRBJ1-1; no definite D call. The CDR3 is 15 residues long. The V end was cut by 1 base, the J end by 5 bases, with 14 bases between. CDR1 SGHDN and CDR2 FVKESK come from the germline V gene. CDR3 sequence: CASSQVVGPTTEAFF. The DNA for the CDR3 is TGTGCCAGCAGCCAAGTTGTAGGGCCTACGACTGAAGCTTTCTTT.

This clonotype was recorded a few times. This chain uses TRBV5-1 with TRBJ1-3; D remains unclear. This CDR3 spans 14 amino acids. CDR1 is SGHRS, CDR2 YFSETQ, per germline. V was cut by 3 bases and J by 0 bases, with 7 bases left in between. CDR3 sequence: CASSSSSSGNTIYF. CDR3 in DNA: TGCGCCAGCAGCTCGTCAAGCTCTGGAAACACCATATATTTT.

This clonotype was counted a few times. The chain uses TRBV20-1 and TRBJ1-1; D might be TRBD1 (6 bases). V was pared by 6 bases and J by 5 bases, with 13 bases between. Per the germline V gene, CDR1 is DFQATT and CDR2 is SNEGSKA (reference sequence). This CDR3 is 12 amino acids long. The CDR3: CSAGAGATEAFF. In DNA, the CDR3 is TGCAGTGCCGGGGCGGGGGCTACTGAAGCTTTCTTT.

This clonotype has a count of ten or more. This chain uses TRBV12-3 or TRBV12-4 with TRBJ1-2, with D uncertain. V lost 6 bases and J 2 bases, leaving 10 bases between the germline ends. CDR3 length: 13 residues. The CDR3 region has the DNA TGTGCCAGCAGCCACAGCACCAACTATGGCTACACCTTC. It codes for CASSHSTNYGYTF.

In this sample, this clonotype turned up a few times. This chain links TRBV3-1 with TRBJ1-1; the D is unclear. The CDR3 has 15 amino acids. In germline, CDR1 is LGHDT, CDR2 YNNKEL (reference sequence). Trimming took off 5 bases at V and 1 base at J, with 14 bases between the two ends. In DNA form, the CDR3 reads TGTGCCAGCAGCGGGAGCGGTGCGGGGAACACTGAAGCTTTCTTT. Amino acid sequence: CASSGSGAGNTEAFF.

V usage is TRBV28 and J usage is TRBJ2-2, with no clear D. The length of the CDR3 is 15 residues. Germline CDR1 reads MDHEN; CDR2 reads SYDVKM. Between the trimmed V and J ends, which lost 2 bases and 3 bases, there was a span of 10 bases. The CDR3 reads CASSLLGRDTGELFF. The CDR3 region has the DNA TGTGCCAGCAGTTTACTTGGCAGAGACACCGGGGAGCTGTTTTTT.

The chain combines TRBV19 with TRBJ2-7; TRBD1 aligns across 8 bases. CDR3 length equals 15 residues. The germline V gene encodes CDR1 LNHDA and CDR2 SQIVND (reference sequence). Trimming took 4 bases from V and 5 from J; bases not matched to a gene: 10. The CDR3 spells CASSRTGRSWHEQYF. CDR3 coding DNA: TGTGCCAGTAGTAGGACAGGGAGGTCCTGGCACGAGCAGTACTTC.